The clone carrying this T cell receptor beta chain was found a few times. TCRdb analysed the RT-PCR reads with MiXCR anew, one entry per CDR3 protein. This sample has tens of thousands of distinct CDR3 sequences, with about 44% found just once. The data were taken from a study of patients and donors after allogeneic stem cell transplantation. The germline gives CDR1 LGHNA, CDR2 YSLEER. The CDR3 has 13 amino acids. Trimming took 0 bases from V and 8 from J, leaving 7 bases between them. Sequencing was performed on blood, either unsorted or a sorted T cell fraction (not recorded which). The chain has TRBV4-3 and TRBJ1-4; D is ambiguous. The clonotype originates from a human donor who was either an allogeneic HSCT recipient or a stem cell or donor lymphocyte infusion donor (not recorded which). It is not recorded whose cells these are; they may come from a transplant donor. DNA of the CDR3: TGCGCCAGCAGCCAAGACCCGGGGGAAAAACTGTTTTTT. It is translated as CASSQDPGEKLFF.